This T cell receptor beta chain was found in a study of blood T cell repertoires in COVID-19. The CDR3 has 16 amino acids. V shed 5 bases, J shed 8 bases, and the junction held 14 bases outside the gene matches. The germline V gene encodes CDR1 PRHDT and CDR2 FYEKMQ (reference sequence). TCRdb's copy holds only in-frame clones and misses some; the assay was immunoSEQ multiplex PCR. The repertoire has 300,000 to 400,000 clones, about nine tenths of them found once; the top ten carry about 7.3%. This receptor was identified in a woman in her seventies with COVID-19, enrolled during active disease. Source material: peripheral blood. The chain has TRBV13 and TRBJ1-5, with 8 bases identical to TRBD1. The CDR3 region is CASSGRTGPRLEPQHF. The CDR3 region has the DNA TGTGCCAGCAGCGGACGGACAGGGCCCCGCTTGGAGCCCCAGCATTTT. The complete variable domain, with remaining parts taken from reference TRBV13 and TRBJ1-5, reads AAGVIQSPRHLIKEKRETATLKCYPIPRHDTVYWYQQGPGQDPQFLISFYEKMQSDKGSIPDRFSAQQFSDYHSELNMSSLELGDSALYFCASSGRTGPRLEPQHFGDGTRLSIL.